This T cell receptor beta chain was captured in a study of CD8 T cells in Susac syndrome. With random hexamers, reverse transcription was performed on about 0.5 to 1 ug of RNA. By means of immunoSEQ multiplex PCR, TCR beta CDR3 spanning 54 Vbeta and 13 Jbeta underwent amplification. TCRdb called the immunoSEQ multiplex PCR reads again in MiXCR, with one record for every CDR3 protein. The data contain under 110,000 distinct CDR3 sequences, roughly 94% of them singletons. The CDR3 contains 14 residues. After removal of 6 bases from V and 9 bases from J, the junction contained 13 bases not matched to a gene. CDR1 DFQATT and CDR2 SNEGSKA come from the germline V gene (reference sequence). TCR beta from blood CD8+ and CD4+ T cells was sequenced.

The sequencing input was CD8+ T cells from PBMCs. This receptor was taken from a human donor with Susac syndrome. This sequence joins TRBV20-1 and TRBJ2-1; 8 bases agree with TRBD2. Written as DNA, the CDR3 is TGCAGTGCCCCCGGGGGGGCCTTCGAGGGTGAGCAGTTCTTC. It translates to CSAPGGAFEGEQFF.